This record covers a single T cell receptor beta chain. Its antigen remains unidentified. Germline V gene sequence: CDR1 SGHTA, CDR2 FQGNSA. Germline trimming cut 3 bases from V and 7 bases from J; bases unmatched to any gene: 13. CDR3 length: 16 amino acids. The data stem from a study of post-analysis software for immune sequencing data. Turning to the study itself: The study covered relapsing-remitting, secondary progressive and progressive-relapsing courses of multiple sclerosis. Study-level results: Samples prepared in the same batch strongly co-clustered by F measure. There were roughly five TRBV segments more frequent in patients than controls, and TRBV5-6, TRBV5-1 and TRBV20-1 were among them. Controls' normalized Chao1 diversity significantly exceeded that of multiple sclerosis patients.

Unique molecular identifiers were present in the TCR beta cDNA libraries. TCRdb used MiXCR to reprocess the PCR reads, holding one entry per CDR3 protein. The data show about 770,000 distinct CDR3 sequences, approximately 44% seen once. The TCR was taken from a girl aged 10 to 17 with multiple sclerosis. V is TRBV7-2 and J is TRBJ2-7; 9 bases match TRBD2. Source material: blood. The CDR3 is CASSFDQLAGRTEQYF. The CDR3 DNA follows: TGTGCCAGCAGCTTCGACCAACTAGCGGGTCGTACAGAGCAGTACTTC.